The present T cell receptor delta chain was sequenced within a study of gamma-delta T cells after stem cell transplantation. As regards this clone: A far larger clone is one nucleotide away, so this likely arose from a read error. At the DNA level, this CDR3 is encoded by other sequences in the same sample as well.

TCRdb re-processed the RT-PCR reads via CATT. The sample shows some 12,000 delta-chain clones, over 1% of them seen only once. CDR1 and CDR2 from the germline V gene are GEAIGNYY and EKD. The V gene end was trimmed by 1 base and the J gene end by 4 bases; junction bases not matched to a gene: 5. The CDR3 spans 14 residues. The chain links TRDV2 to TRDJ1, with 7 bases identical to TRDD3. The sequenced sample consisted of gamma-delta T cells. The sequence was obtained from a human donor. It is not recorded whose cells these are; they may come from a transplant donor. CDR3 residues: CACDTLGGHDKLIF. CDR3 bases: TGTGCCTGTGACACGCTGGGGGGCCACGATAAACTCATCTTT.